This TCR beta chain was sequenced in a study of T cells in Graves' hyperthyroidism and ophthalmopathy. Overall study context: Before treatment of any kind, peripheral blood was taken at initial diagnosis.

Clinical symptoms, serum thyroxine and TRAb, thyroid ultrasound and orbital computed tomography were used for the diagnoses. This clonotype showed up many times. Its matching antigen is unknown. Regions amplified from RNA transcripts were the TCR beta CDR3 regions. The study used the HTBI primer set for a first-round RT-PCR of the TCR CDR3. TCRdb re-analysed the multiplex PCR reads in MiXCR, keeping a single row per CDR3 protein. This sample carries a few hundred thousand distinct CDR3 sequences, just under 25% of them seen once, and the ten largest clones take about 70%. Whole-study results and caveats: Most thyroid-expanded clonotypes above 0.001 were also found in blood.

The TCR originated in a man aged 45 to 65 with Graves' hyperthyroidism. The sample consisted of blood.

CDR3 sequence (DNA): TGCGCCAGCAGCTCCACGGTAATGACTGAAGCTTTCTTT. Translation: CASSSTVMTEAFF. The chain joins TRBV5-1 to TRBJ1-1; D ambiguous. Trimming took 3 bases from V and 5 from J, leaving 11 bases between them. The CDR3 has 13 residues. Per the germline V gene, CDR1 is SGHRS and CDR2 is YFSETQ.